This record covers a single T cell receptor beta chain. These data are taken from a study of blood T cell repertoires in COVID-19. Study details: Donors in the United States, Italy and Spain gave samples during acute or convalescent COVID-19. Sample material is recorded as cDNA or gDNA derived from T cells, B-cell-depleted T cells, or PBMCs.

This CDR3 spans 15 amino acids. V lost 6 bases, J lost 7 bases, and 5 bases stayed unmatched. Germline assignment: CDR1 SNHLY and CDR2 FYNNEI. In the original analysis: Estimation of nucleated cell counts was performed using reference gene primer amplification. This table comes from immunoSEQ multiplex PCR, and its TCRdb copy is limited to in-frame clones, with some not included. V, J and clone size derive from that table, while D and trimming were established from the DNA sequence. Here the sample spans about 71,000 clones, about nine tenths being singletons. This sequence originates from a woman between 18 and 30 years old with acute or convalescent COVID-19. Source material: peripheral blood. The chain recombines TRBV2 with TRBJ2-1; 14 nucleotides align to TRBD2. The CDR3 loop is CASRKRTSGGNEQFF. CDR3 in DNA: TGTGCCAGCAGAAAACGGACTAGCGGGGGGAATGAGCAGTTCTTC.